The present T cell receptor beta chain was sequenced within a study of blood T cell repertoires in COVID-19. At the level of the study: Samples representing acute and convalescent COVID-19 were sourced from the United States, Italy and Spain.

Libraries were prepared by immunoSEQ multiplex PCR; TCRdb keeps only in-frame clonotypes and omits some of them. Of roughly 320,000 clones listed, around 86% are singletons. The CDR3 totals 17 residues. J lost 0 bases, V lost 1 base, and 5 bases had no gene match. Germline values: CDR1 SGHDN, CDR2 FVKESK. Participant ages covered about 18 to 95 years across around 25 US areas. The rearrangement uses TRBV14 and TRBJ2-5; TRBD2 agrees at 10 bases. Sequencing was done on a sample of PBMCs or T cells enriched from blood (not recorded which). This TCR was sampled from a man aged 30 to 45 who had recovered from COVID-19. The CDR3: CASSQGATSGYQETQYF. DNA for the CDR3: TGTGCCAGCAGCCAAGGGGCGACTAGCGGGTACCAAGAGACCCAGTACTTC.